One and the same sample provided the 29 T cell receptor beta chains below, sequenced in a study of Graves' ophthalmopathy and Graves' hyperthyroidism. Researchers took RNA transcripts and amplified TCR beta CDR3 regions from them. The workflow started with a first-round RT-PCR run with HTBI primers and then moved on to a second-round multiplex PCR. Each CDR3 protein is one row after TCRdb ran MiXCR on the multiplex PCR reads. The data contain 210,000 or so distinct CDR3 sequences, under 30% of them singletons. The specimen was peripheral blood. The source of these receptors is a man aged 45 to 65 with Graves' ophthalmopathy.

This clonotype was seen ten or more times. The V call is TRBV6-5, the J call TRBJ1-5; D perhaps matches TRBD1 (6 bases). The CDR3 spans 15 residues. CDR1 and CDR2 (germline): MNHEY, SVGAGI. The V gene lost 0 bases and the J gene lost 6 bases, with 12 bases spanning the gap. DNA for the CDR3: TGTGCCAGCAGTTACTCGAGGGGGGCGGGTCAGCCCCAGCATTTT. This gives the protein CASSYSRGAGQPQHF.

This clonotype was seen many times. The V call is TRBV27, the J call TRBJ2-7, with 12 bases identical to TRBD2. The CDR3 is 15 amino acids. The germline CDR1 and CDR2 sequences are MNHEY and SMNVEV (reference sequence). Trimming cost V 6 bases and J 3 bases; bases outside gene matches: 6. The DNA for the CDR3 is TGTGCCAGCAGCCCTGGACTAGCGGGACGCTACGAGCAGTACTTC. This codes for CASSPGLAGRYEQYF.

The table lists this clonotype with many counts. V gene TRBV3-1 combines with J gene TRBJ1-5; possible D gene TRBD1, 5 bases. The CDR3 has 15 amino acids. CDR1 LGHDT and CDR2 YNNKEL come from the germline V gene (reference sequence). V was shortened by 1 base and J by 3 bases, with 10 bases between the two germline ends. The CDR3 nucleotides are TGTGCCAGCAGCCAAGTTCCCGGGGCCAATCAGCCCCAGCATTTT. The encoded protein is CASSQVPGANQPQHF.

The chain employs TRBV24-1 and TRBJ1-5; a weak D match, TRBD1 (5 bases). This CDR3 has 13 residues. Germline CDR1 is KGHDR and CDR2 is SFDVKD. V gave up 9 bases and J gave up 1 base, with 9 bases separating them. The CDR3 spells CATGGGSNQPQHF. For the CDR3, the DNA is TGTGCCACCGGGGGAGGGAGCAATCAGCCCCAGCATTTT.

The CDR3 sequence is CASSHWGLAVSSYEQYF. Here the CDR3 DNA reads TGTGCCAGCAGCCACTGGGGACTAGCGGTTAGCTCCTACGAGCAGTACTTC. This rearrangement joins TRBV12-3 or TRBV12-4 to TRBJ2-7; 11 bases fit TRBD2. The CDR3 sequence is 17 residues long. V trimming: 6 bases; J trimming: 0 bases; junction bases outside the gene matches: 10.

This clonotype has at least ten counts. The chain joins TRBV29-1 to TRBJ2-7, with D possibly TRBD1 on 6 matching bases. Trimming shortened V by 3 bases and J by 2 bases, and 8 bases separated the two germline ends. This CDR3 is 12 amino acids long. CDR1 and CDR2 from the germline V gene are SQVTM and ANQGSEA. CDR3 DNA sequence: TGCAGCGTTGATGGGGACACCTACGAGCAGTACTTC. It is translated as CSVDGDTYEQYF.

This clonotype was counted ten times or more. The CDR3 sequence is CASSQDTVNTEAFF. The CDR3 DNA sequence: TGTGCCAGCAGCCAAGACACCGTGAACACTGAAGCTTTCTTT. This chain joins TRBV14 and TRBJ1-1; D gene unclear. The length of the CDR3 is 14 residues. Trimming shortened V by 0 bases and J by 0 bases, and 5 bases separated the two germline ends. Looked up from germline, CDR1 is SGHDN and CDR2 is FVKESK.

The table lists this clonotype with many counts. V and J are TRBV28 and TRBJ2-7, with D perhaps TRBD1 (6 bases). Germline CDR1 MDHEN, CDR2 SYDVKM. Trimming removed 2 bases at V and 7 bases at J, with 21 bases between. The CDR3 is 16 amino acids. The CDR3: CASSLIAGGGPVEQYF. For the CDR3, the DNA is TGTGCCAGCAGTTTAATTGCGGGTGGGGGCCCGGTTGAGCAGTACTTC. The full variable domain, with the rest looked up from reference TRBV28 and TRBJ2-7, is DVKVTQSSRYLVKRTGEKVFLECVQDMDHENMFWYRQDPGLGLRLIYFSYDVKMKEKGDIPEGYSVSREKKERFSLILESASTNQTSMYLCASSLIAGGGPVEQYFGPGTRLTVT.

This chain links TRBV12-5 with TRBJ2-7; possibly TRBD2 for D (5 bases). With 0 bases removed from V and 3 bases from J, the gap between germline ends came to 24 bases. Germline CDR1 reads LGHNT; CDR2 reads FRNRAP. This CDR3 comprises 19 residues. The CDR3 nucleotides are TGTGCTAGTGGTTTGGTCTCTCGACTACACCAGCCGACGGACTACGAGCAGTACTTC. Translation gives CASGLVSRLHQPTDYEQYF. Filled out from reference TRBV12-5 and TRBJ2-7, the complete variable domain reads DARVTQTPRHKVTEMGQEVTMRCQPILGHNTVFWYRQTMMQGLELLAYFRNRAPLDDSGMPKDRFSAEMPDATLATLKIQPSEPRDSAVYFCASGLVSRLHQPTDYEQYFGPGTRLTVT.

The rearrangement uses TRBV12-3 or TRBV12-4 and TRBJ2-5, with unresolved D. The CDR3 has 15 amino acids. Trimming took 4 bases from V and 5 from J, leaving 17 bases between them. CDR3 region: CASSSGIMERETQYF. The CDR3 DNA sequence: TGTGCCAGCAGTTCTGGCATCATGGAACGGGAGACCCAGTACTTC.

This clonotype was counted many times. The chain links TRBV19 to TRBJ2-7, with TRBD2 matching over 9 bases. The CDR3 is 17 amino acids. V shed 3 bases and J 1 base; nucleotides not matched to a gene: 10. Germline V lookup: CDR1 LNHDA, CDR2 SQIVND (reference sequence). The CDR3 loop reads CASSILPGLAGSYEQYF. CDR3 DNA: TGTGCCAGTAGTATTCTCCCCGGGCTAGCGGGGTCCTACGAGCAGTACTTC.

There are many counts of this clonotype. The rearrangement joins TRBV20-1 to TRBJ1-5, with D perhaps matching TRBD1 (5 bases). Germline assignment: CDR1 DFQATT and CDR2 SNEGSKA (reference sequence). V lost 5 bases to trimming and J lost 4 bases, with 15 bases between them. This CDR3 spans 14 amino acids. The CDR3, as DNA: TGCAGTGCTGGGGATCAGGGCATAAATCAGCCCCAGCATTTT. As protein: CSAGDQGINQPQHF.

This chain joins TRBV6-5 and TRBJ2-5, with 16 positions matching TRBD2. The length of the CDR3 is 16 residues. Unmatched junction bases numbered 1, after V lost 4 bases and J lost 2 bases. CDR1 is MNHEY, CDR2 SVGAGI, per germline. The CDR3 protein is CASSSGLAGGQETQYF. The CDR3 DNA is TGTGCCAGCAGTTCGGGACTAGCGGGGGGGCAAGAGACCCAGTACTTC.

This clonotype appeared many times. The rearrangement uses TRBV13 and TRBJ2-7, with D tentatively TRBD2 (6 bases). Germline V lookup: CDR1 PRHDT, CDR2 FYEKMQ (reference sequence). This CDR3 is built from 14 residues. Deletions cut 6 bases from V and 2 bases from J, with 14 bases between. CDR3 sequence (DNA): TGTGCCAGCAGAATAGGCGGGAAGGCCTACGAGCAGTACTTC. Translation: CASRIGGKAYEQYF.

The chain has TRBV9 and TRBJ2-5, with a possible D match to TRBD2 (6 bases). CDR3 length: 16 amino acids. Trimming shortened V by 0 bases and J by 3 bases, and 15 bases separated the two germline ends. Germline values: CDR1 SGDLS, CDR2 YYNGEE. CDR3 loop: CASSVGSWGGEETQYF. The CDR3 DNA reads TGTGCCAGCAGCGTAGGATCTTGGGGAGGCGAAGAGACCCAGTACTTC.

At least ten counts were recorded for this clonotype. The CDR3 DNA follows: TGTGCCAGCAGTCCCTTTATGATGGACAAGAACACTGAAGCTTTCTTT. It is translated as CASSPFMMDKNTEAFF. V usage is TRBV12-3 or TRBV12-4 and J usage is TRBJ1-1; D might be TRBD1 (5 bases). V was pared by 5 bases and J by 1 base, with 17 bases between. The CDR3 length is 16 residues.

This rearrangement joins TRBV19 to TRBJ2-7; 9 nucleotides line up with TRBD1. Losses at the gene ends were 10 bases for V and 5 bases for J; bases not matched to a gene: 15. Germline CDR1 LNHDA, CDR2 SQIVND (reference sequence). CDR3 length: 15 amino acids. The CDR3 loop is CATANRDRARDEQYF. CDR3 in DNA: TGTGCCACAGCGAACAGGGACAGGGCACGTGACGAGCAGTACTTC.

At least ten counts were recorded for this clonotype. This chain joins TRBV6-5 and TRBJ2-7; TRBD2 matches at 7 bases. V lost 2 bases and J lost 2; bases outside the gene matches: 6. The germline CDR1 and CDR2 sequences are MNHEY and SVGAGI. The CDR3 spans 15 residues. The CDR3 region has the DNA TGTGCCAGCAGTTACGGCGGGAGATCCCCCTACGAGCAGTACTTC. Encoded protein: CASSYGGRSPYEQYF.

At least ten counts were recorded for this clonotype. The chain combines TRBV10-3 with TRBJ2-7; 10 nucleotides agree with TRBD1. This CDR3 comprises 14 residues. J lost 5 bases, V lost 7 bases, and 8 bases had no gene match. Germline CDR1 is ENHRY and CDR2 is SYGVKD. CDR3 loop: CAITPDRGQNEQYF. The CDR3 DNA follows: TGTGCCATCACCCCCGACAGGGGGCAGAACGAGCAGTACTTC.

This clonotype was detected many times. The J gene is TRBJ1-6, the V gene TRBV4-2; TRBD1 agrees at 9 bases. Trimming took 4 bases from V and 9 from J; bases not matched to a gene: 16. Germline CDR1 and CDR2: LGHNA and YNFKEQ. The CDR3 sequence is 18 residues long. Here the CDR3 DNA reads TGTGCCAGCAGCCCGGGCCCCTACGGGACAGGGCAATTTTCACCCCTCCACTTT. Translation: CASSPGPYGTGQFSPLHF.

This clonotype was detected ten times or more. This chain links TRBV2 with TRBJ2-5, with D possibly matching TRBD1 (5 bases). Trimming removed 6 bases at V and 2 bases at J, with 7 bases between. The CDR3 extends over 12 amino acids. Germline-derived CDR1 and CDR2 are SNHLY and FYNNEI. CDR3 sequence (DNA): TGTGCCAGCAGCCGACAGCAAGAGACCCAGTACTTC. Encoded protein: CASSRQQETQYF.

This clonotype was counted a few times. This CDR3 reads CASSYSRPGQRPSPLHF. CDR3 coding DNA: TGTGCCAGCAGTTACTCAAGACCGGGACAGAGGCCCTCACCCCTCCACTTT. The J gene is TRBJ1-6, the V gene TRBV6-2 or TRBV6-3, with TRBD1 identical over 7 bases. The trim removed 0 bases at V and 10 bases at J, leaving 12 bases unmatched. CDR1 and CDR2 (germline): MNHEY, SVGEGT. The CDR3 is made up of 17 amino acids.

This clonotype has ten or more counts. The chain is built from TRBV12-5 and TRBJ2-2; TRBD1 matches 8 bases. The germline V gene encodes CDR1 LGHNT and CDR2 FRNRAP. V lost 1 base, J lost 2 bases, and 12 bases stayed unmatched. The CDR3 has 19 residues. The CDR3 protein is CASGLGGQVGFGNTGELFF. CDR3 nucleotides: TGTGCTAGTGGTTTGGGGGGACAGGTCGGTTTTGGAAACACCGGGGAGCTGTTTTTT.

Ten or more counts support this clonotype. The chain recombines TRBV6-2 or TRBV6-3 with TRBJ2-7, with TRBD1 matching 8 bases. Germline assignment: CDR1 MNHEY and CDR2 SVGEGT. V lost 6 bases, J lost 6 bases, and 10 bases stayed unmatched. The CDR3 is made up of 14 amino acids. CDR3 amino acids: CASSRGQASFEQYF. The CDR3 nucleotides are TGTGCCAGCAGCAGGGGACAGGCCTCTTTCGAGCAGTACTTC.

This clonotype was detected many times. The chain employs TRBV5-1 and TRBJ2-5, with D tentatively TRBD1 (5 bases). The CDR3 is made up of 13 amino acids. V was shortened by 0 bases and J by 5 bases, with 8 bases between the two germline ends. Germline V CDR1 and CDR2: SGHRS, YFSETQ. The CDR3 sequence: CASSLGRVETQYF. CDR3 sequence (DNA): TGCGCCAGCAGCTTGGGCAGGGTGGAGACCCAGTACTTC. Complete variable domain (other parts from reference TRBV5-1 and TRBJ2-5): KAGVTQTPRYLIKTRGQQVTLSCSPISGHRSVSWYQQTPGQGLQFLFEYFSETQRNKGNFPGRFSGRQFSNSRSEMNVSTLELGDSALYLCASSLGRVETQYFGPGTRLLVL.

This clonotype was counted ten times or more. A much bigger clone sits one base away, suggesting this may be a read error. V gene TRBV5-6 combines with J gene TRBJ1-5; D possibly matches TRBD1 or TRBD2 (5 bases each). The J call could be wrong; TRBJ2-3 is a better fit for the DNA end. This CDR3 has 15 amino acids. Per germline, CDR1 SGHDT and CDR2 YYEEEE. CDR3 DNA: TGTGCCAGCAGCTTGGTGGGACGGTCTGATCAGCCCCAGTATTTT. Translated: CASSLVGRSDQPQYF.

The chain is built from TRBV19 and TRBJ1-5, with 9 bases fitting TRBD1. The CDR3 extends over 14 amino acids. Trimming removed 6 bases from V and 3 bases from J; junction bases left unmatched: 3. Germline lookup yields CDR1 LNHDA and CDR2 SQIVND (reference sequence). The CDR3, as DNA: TGTGCCAGTAGGACAGGGGGTGACAATCAGCCCCAGCATTTT. Translated, it gives CASRTGGDNQPQHF.

This clonotype was counted only a few times. The chain couples TRBV6-1 to TRBJ1-2; 7 nucleotides align to TRBD1. V was pared by 5 bases and J by 6 bases, with 12 bases of the junction left unmatched. Germline loops: CDR1 MNHNS, CDR2 SASEGT. This CDR3 comprises 15 residues. CDR3 sequence (DNA): TGTGCCAGCAGTCCCGCCTCGACAGGGTTGAATGGCTACACCTTC. This codes for CASSPASTGLNGYTF.

This clonotype was seen ten or more times. This sequence joins TRBV5-1 and TRBJ1-2; 10 bases match TRBD1. The CDR3 loop spans 15 amino acids. V shed 0 bases, J shed 4 bases, and the junction held 3 bases outside the gene matches. Germline values: CDR1 SGHRS, CDR2 YFSETQ. The CDR3 spells CASSLGRTGGYGYTF. The DNA of the CDR3 is TGCGCCAGCAGCTTGGGACGGACAGGGGGCTATGGCTACACCTTC.